This TCR beta chain was found in a study of human T cells and chemical hapten exposure. Stated time point: pre-sensitization, week 0. Indicated treatment: therapeutic diphenylcyclopropenone sensitization with weekly scalp DPC. Researchers extracted total RNA from unfractionated whole blood. Each cDNA molecule in the library carried unique molecular identifiers. TCRdb used MiXCR to reprocess the RACE reads, holding one entry per CDR3 protein. This table has around 330,000 distinct CDR3 sequences, approximately 5% appearing once. This CDR3 contains 15 residues. The ends lost 3 bases at V and 2 bases at J; junction bases unmatched: 9. Germline CDR1 DFQATT, CDR2 SNEGSKA (reference sequence).

This specimen was whole blood, taken in connection with sensitization to the hapten diphenylcyclopropenone (DPC). This clonotype was obtained from a young woman with alopecia areata. Some clones in this sample may be carry-over from other donors' samples. V usage is TRBV20-1 and J usage is TRBJ1-2; TRBD1 agrees at 7 bases. CDR3 protein: CSASLRGGQNYGYTF. CDR3 coding DNA: TGCAGTGCTAGTCTAAGGGGGGGACAGAACTATGGCTACACCTTC.